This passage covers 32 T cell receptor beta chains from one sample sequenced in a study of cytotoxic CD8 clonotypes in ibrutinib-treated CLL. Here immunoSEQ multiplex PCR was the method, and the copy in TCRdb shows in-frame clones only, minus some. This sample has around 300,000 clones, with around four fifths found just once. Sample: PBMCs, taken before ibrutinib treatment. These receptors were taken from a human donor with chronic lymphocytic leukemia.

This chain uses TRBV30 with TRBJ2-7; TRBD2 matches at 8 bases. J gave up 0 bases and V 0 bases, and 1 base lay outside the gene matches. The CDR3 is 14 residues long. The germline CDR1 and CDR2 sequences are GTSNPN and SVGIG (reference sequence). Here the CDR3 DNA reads TGTGCCTGGAGTGTCGGGGGGGACTCCTACGAGCAGTACTTC. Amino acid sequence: CAWSVGGDSYEQYF.

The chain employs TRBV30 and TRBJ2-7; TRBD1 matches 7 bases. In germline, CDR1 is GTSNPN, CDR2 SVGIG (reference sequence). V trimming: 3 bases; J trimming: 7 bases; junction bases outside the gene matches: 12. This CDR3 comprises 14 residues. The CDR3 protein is CAWRTLTGFGEQYF. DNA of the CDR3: TGTGCCTGGAGAACACTGACAGGGTTCGGAGAGCAGTACTTC.

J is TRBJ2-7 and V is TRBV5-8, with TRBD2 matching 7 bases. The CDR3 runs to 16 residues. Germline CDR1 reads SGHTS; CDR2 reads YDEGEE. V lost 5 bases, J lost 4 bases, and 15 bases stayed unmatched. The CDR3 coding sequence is TGTGCCAGCAGGAACCGGGGGGAACGGTCGGGGTACGAGCAGTACTTC. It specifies CASRNRGERSGYEQYF.

The DNA for the CDR3 is TGTGCCAGCAGCACAGGGGTTGGAAACACCATATATTTT. Translating gives CASSTGVGNTIYF. The chain combines TRBV11-3 with TRBJ1-3; 7 bases line up with TRBD1. V was clipped by 5 bases and J by 3 bases; unmatched bases: 1. This CDR3 comprises 13 residues. Germline CDR1 SGHNT, CDR2 YENEEA.

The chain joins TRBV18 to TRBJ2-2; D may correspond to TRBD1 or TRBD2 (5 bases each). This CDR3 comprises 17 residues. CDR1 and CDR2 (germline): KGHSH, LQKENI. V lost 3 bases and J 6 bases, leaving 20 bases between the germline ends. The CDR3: CASSPPGGGRGPGELFF. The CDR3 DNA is TGTGCCAGCTCACCGCCGGGCGGCGGAAGGGGACCCGGGGAGCTGTTTTTT.

For the CDR3, the DNA is TGTGCCTGGAGTGGATCGGAGGCCTGGGCGGATGAGCAGTACTTC. Translated: CAWSGSEAWADEQYF. The chain recombines TRBV30 with TRBJ2-7; TRBD2 might be the D (5 bases). The CDR3 runs 15 residues. V was pared by 1 base and J by 7 bases, with 20 bases between. Germline V gene lookup returns CDR1 GTSNPN and CDR2 SVGIG (reference sequence). Full variable domain (remainder filled in from reference TRBV30 and TRBJ2-7): SQTIHQWPATLVQPVGSPLSLECTVEGTSNPNLYWYRQAAGRGLQLLFYSVGIGQISSEVPQNLSASRPQDRQFILSSKKLLLSDSGFYLCAWSGSEAWADEQYFGPGTRLTVT.

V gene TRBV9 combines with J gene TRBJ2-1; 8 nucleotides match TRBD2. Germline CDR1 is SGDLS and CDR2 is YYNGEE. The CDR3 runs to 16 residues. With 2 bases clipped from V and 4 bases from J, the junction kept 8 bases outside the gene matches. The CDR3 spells CASSVRSSGRYNEQFF. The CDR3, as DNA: TGTGCCAGCAGCGTTAGATCTAGCGGGCGTTACAATGAGCAGTTCTTC.

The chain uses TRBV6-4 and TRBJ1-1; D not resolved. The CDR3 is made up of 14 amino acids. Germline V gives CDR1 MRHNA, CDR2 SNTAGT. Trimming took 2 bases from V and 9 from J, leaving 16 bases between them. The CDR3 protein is CASSDGLTDQKAFF. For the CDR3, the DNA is TGTGCCAGCAGTGACGGGTTGACGGATCAAAAAGCTTTCTTT.

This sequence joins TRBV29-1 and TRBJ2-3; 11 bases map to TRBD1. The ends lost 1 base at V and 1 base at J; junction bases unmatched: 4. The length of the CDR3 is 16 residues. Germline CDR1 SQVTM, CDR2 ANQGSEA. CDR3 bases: TGCAGCGTTGAAGCCGGGACAGGGGGGGGCACAGATACGCAGTATTTT. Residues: CSVEAGTGGGTDTQYF.

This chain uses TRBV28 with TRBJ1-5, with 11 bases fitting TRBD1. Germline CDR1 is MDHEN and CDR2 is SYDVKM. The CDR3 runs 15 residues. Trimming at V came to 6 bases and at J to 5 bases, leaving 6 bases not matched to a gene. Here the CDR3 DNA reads TGTGCCAGCAGCTCGGACAGGGGGCTGGATCAGCCCCAGCATTTT. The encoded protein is CASSSDRGLDQPQHF.

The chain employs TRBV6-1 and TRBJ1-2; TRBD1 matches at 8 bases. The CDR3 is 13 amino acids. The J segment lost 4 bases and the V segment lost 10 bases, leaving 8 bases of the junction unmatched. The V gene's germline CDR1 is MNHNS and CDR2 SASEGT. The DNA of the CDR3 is TGTGCCACACAGGACAGGGCGGGCTATGGCTACACCTTC. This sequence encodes CATQDRAGYGYTF.

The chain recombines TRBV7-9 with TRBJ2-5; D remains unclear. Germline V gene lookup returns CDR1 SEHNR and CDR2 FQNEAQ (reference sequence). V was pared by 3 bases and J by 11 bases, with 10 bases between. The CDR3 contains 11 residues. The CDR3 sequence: CASSLSFRQYF. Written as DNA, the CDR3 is TGTGCCAGCAGCTTGTCCTTTAGGCAGTACTTC. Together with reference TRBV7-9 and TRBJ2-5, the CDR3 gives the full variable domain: DTGVSQNPRHKITKRGQNVTFRCDPISEHNRLYWYRQTLGQGPEFLTYFQNEAQLEKSRLLSDRFSAERPKGSFSTLEIQRTEQGDSAMYLCASSLSFRQYFGPGTRLLVL.

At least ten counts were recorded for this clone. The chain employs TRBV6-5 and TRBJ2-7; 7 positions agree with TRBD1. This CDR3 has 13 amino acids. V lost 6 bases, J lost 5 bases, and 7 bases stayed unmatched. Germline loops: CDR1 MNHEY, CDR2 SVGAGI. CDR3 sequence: CASSTDRVDEQYF. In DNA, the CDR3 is TGTGCCAGCAGCACCGACAGGGTCGACGAGCAGTACTTC.

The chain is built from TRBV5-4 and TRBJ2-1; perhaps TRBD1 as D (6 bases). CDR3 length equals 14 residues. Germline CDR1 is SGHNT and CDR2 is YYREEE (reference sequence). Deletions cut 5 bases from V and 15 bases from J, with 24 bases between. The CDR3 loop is CASSLQGRITNPFF. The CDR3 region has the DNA TGTGCCAGCAGTTTACAGGGACGAATAACAAACCCGTTCTTC.

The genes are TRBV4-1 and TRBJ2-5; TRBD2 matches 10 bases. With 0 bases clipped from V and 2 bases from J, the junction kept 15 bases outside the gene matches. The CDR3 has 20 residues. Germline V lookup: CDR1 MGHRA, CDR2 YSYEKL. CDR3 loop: CASSQDPFLLAGRPQETQYF. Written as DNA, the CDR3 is TGCGCCAGCAGCCAAGATCCCTTCTTACTAGCGGGGCGACCACAAGAGACCCAGTACTTC.

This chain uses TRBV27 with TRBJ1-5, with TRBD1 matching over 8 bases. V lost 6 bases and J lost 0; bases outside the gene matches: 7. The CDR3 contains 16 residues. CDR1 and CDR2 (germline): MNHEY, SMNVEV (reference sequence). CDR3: CASRWTGRSSNQPQHF. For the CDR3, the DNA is TGTGCCAGCAGGTGGACAGGGAGGAGTAGCAATCAGCCCCAGCATTTT.

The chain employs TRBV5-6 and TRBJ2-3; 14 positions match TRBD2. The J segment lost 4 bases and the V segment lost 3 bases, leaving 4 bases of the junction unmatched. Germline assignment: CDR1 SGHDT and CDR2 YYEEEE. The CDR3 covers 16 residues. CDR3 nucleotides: TGTGCCAGCAGCTCGCCGGGACTAGCGGGAGCAGATACGCAGTATTTT. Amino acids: CASSSPGLAGADTQYF.

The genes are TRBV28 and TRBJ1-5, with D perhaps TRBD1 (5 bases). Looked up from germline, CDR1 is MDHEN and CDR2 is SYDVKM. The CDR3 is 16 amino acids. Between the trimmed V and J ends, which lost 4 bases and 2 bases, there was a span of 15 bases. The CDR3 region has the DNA TGTGCCAGCAGTTATCGGAGTTGGGGACGCAATCAGCCCCAGCATTTT. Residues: CASSYRSWGRNQPQHF.

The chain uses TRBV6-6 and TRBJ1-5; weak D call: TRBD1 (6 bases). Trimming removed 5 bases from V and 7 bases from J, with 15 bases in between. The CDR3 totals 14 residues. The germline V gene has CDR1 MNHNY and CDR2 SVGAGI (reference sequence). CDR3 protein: CASSPTGRAQPQHF. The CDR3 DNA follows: TGTGCCAGCAGTCCTACAGGGAGGGCACAGCCCCAGCATTTT.

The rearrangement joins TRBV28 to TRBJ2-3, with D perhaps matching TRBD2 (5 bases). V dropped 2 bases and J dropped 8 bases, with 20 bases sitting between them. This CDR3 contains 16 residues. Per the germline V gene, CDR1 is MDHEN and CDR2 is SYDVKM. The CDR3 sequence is CASSLGENLAYGTQYF. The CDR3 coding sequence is TGTGCCAGCAGTTTAGGCGAAAACCTAGCTTATGGTACGCAGTATTTT.

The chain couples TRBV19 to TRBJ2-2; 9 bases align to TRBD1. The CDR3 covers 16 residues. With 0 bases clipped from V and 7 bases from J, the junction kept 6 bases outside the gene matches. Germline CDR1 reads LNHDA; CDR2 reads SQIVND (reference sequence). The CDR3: CASSIDQYRGHGELFF. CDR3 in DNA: TGTGCCAGTAGTATAGATCAGTACAGGGGGCACGGGGAGCTGTTTTTT.

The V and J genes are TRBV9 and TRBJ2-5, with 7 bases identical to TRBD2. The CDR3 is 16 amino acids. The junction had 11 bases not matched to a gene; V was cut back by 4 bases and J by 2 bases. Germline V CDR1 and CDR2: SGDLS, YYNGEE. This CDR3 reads CASSLRRASGQETQYF. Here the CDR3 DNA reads TGTGCCAGCAGCCTGCGGAGGGCTAGCGGACAAGAGACCCAGTACTTC.

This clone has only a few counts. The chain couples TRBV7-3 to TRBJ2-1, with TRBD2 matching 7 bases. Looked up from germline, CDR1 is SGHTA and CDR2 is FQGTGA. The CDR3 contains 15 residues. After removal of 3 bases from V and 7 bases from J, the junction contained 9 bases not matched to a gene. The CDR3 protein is CASSFSSGLGNEQFF. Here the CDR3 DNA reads TGTGCCAGCAGCTTCTCTAGCGGCCTGGGAAATGAGCAGTTCTTC.

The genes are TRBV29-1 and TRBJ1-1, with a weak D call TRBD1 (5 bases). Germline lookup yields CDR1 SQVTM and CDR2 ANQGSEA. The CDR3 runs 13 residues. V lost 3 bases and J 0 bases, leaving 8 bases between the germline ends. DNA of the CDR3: TGCAGCGTTGAGAAGGGGATGAACACTGAAGCTTTCTTT. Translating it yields CSVEKGMNTEAFF.

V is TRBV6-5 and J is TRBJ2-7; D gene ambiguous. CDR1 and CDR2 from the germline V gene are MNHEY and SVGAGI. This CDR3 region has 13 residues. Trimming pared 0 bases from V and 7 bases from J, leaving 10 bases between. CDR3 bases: TGTGCCAGCAGTTACTCGCCCCTTATGGAGCAGTACTTC. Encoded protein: CASSYSPLMEQYF.

CDR3 coding DNA: TGTGCCAGCAGCTTAAAGGGATTCCAAGAGACCCAGTACTTC. It yields the protein CASSLKGFQETQYF. This rearrangement joins TRBV7-3 to TRBJ2-5; D remains unclear. With 1 base removed from V and 1 base from J, the gap between germline ends came to 7 bases. CDR1 and CDR2 (germline): SGHTA, FQGTGA. The CDR3 is made up of 14 amino acids.

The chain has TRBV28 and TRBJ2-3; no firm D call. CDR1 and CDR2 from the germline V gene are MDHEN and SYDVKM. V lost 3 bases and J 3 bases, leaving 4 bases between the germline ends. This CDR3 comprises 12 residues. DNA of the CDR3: TGTGCCAGCAGTTTGCCTACAGATACGCAGTATTTT. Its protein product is CASSLPTDTQYF.

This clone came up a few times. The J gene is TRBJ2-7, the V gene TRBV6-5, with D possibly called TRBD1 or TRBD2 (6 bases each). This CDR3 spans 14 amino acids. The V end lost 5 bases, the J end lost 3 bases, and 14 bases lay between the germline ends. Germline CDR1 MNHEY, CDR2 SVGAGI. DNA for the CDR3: TGTGCCAGCAGTAGGGGGGCCCCTGACTACGAGCAGTACTTC. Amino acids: CASSRGAPDYEQYF.

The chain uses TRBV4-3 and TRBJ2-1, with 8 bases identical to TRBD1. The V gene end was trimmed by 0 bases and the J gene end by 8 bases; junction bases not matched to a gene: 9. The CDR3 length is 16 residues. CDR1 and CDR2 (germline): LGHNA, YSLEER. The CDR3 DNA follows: TGCGCCAGCAGCCAAGATTACAGGACAGGGTTGTATGAGCAGTTCTTC. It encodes CASSQDYRTGLYEQFF.

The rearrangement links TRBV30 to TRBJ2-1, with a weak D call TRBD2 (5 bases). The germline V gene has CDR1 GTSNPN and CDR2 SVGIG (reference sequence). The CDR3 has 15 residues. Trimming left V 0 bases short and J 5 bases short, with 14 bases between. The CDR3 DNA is TGTGCCTGGAGTGTACGGCGGGCAATGAACAATGAGCAGTTCTTC. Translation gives CAWSVRRAMNNEQFF.

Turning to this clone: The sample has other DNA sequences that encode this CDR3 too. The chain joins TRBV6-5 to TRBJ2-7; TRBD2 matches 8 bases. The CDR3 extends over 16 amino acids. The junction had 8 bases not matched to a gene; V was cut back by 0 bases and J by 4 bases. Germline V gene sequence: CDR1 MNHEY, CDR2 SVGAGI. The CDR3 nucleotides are TGTGCCAGCAGTTACTCCGGACTAGCAGGCTCTTACGAGCAGTACTTC. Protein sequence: CASSYSGLAGSYEQYF.

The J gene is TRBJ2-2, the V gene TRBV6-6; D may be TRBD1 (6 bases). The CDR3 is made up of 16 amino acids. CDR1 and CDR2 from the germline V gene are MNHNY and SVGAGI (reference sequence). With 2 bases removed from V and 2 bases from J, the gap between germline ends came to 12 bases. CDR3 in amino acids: CASSYPPRGNTGELFF. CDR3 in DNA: TGTGCCAGCAGTTACCCGCCCAGGGGCAACACCGGGGAGCTGTTTTTT.